This T cell receptor beta chain comes out of a study of cytomegalovirus exposure and HLA in healthy donors. V was shortened by 0 bases and J by 0 bases, with 10 bases between the two germline ends. The germline V gene has CDR1 SGHRS and CDR2 YFSETQ. CDR3 length: 15 amino acids. When sampled, the donors appeared nominally healthy, though they likely had unrecorded immune exposures. The primer mix had 60 Vbeta and 13 Jbeta primers. The data were produced by immunoSEQ multiplex PCR, yet TCRdb's version contains in-frame clones alone and is incomplete. This table lists about 70,000 clones. For this clone: Its cognate antigen is unknown.

Study-wide points: Under 20,000 TCR beta sequences were associated with HLA alleles at 0.05 false discovery rate in a later analysis.

Sequencing was performed on PBMCs. This chain uses TRBV5-1 with TRBJ2-7; D remains ambiguous. The sequence came from a female donor in good health and CMV-seropositive. CDR3 sequence (DNA): TGCGCCAGCAGCTTGGACGGTCCTTTCTCCTACGAGCAGTACTTC. Translation: CASSLDGPFSYEQYF.